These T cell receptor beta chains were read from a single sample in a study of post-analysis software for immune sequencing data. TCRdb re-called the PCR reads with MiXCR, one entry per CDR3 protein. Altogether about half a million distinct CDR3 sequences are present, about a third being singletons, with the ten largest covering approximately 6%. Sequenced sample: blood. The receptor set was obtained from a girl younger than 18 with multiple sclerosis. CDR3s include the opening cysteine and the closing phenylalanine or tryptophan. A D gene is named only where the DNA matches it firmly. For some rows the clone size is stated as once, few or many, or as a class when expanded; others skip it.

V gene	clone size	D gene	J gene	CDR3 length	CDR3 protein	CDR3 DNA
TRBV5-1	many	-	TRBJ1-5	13	CASSPEGNQPQHF	TGCGCCAGCAGCCCTGAGGGGAATCAGCCCCAGCATTTT
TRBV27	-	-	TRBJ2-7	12	CASGKAGHEQYF	TGTGCCAGCGGAAAGGCAGGTCACGAGCAGTACTTC
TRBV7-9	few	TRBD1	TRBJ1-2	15	CASSLAQGGSYGYTF	TGTGCCAGCAGCTTAGCGCAGGGGGGAAGCTATGGCTACACCTTC
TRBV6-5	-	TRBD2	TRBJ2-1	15	CASSEGLAGALSEFF	TGTGCCAGCAGTGAGGGACTAGCGGGGGCTTTGTCGGAGTTCTTC
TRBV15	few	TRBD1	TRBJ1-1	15	CATSIGGQGATEAFF	TGTGCCACCAGCATCGGGGGACAGGGGGCAACTGAAGCTTTCTTT
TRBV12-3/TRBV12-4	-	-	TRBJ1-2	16	CASSLNGVQGKYGYTF	TGTGCCAGCAGCCTAAACGGCGTACAGGGAAAATATGGCTACACCTTC
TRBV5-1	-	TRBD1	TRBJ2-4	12	CASVSDRRIQYF	TGCGCCAGCGTCTCGGACAGGCGGATTCAGTACTTC
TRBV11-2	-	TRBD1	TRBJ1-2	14	CASSLGEQGYGYTF	TGTGCCAGCAGCTTAGGAGAACAGGGGTATGGCTACACCTTC
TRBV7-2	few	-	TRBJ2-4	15	CASSLAPGAGDIQYF	TGTGCCAGCAGCTTAGCCCCAGGGGCGGGAGACATTCAGTACTTC
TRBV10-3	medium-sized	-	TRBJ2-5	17	CAISESSSSGVQETQYF	TGTGCCATCAGTGAGTCGAGTAGTAGCGGCGTCCAAGAGACCCAGTACTTC
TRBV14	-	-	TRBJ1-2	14	CASSQERITYGYTF	TGTGCCAGCAGCCAGGAGAGGATCACCTATGGCTACACCTTC
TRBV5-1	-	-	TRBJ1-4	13	CASSRQVGEKLFF	TGTGCCAGCAGCCGGCAGGTTGGTGAAAAACTGTTTTTT
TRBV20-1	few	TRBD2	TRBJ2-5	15	CSASLLSGGDETQYF	TGCAGTGCTAGCTTGCTTAGCGGGGGAGACGAGACCCAGTACTTC
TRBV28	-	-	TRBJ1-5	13	CASRRVLNQPQHF	TGTGCCAGCAGGCGGGTCTTAAATCAGCCCCAGCATTTT
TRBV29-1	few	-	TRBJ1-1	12	CSVVKGGTEAFF	TGCAGCGTGGTTAAGGGGGGAACTGAAGCTTTCTTT
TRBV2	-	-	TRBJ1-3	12	CARPTERNTIYF	TGTGCCAGGCCCACAGAGAGAAACACCATATATTTT
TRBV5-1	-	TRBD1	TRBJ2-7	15	CASSPGQAISYEQYF	TGCGCCAGCAGCCCGGGACAGGCTATATCCTACGAGCAGTACTTC
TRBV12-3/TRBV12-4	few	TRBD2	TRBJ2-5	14	CASSRLAGEETQYF	TGTGCCAGCAGCCGACTAGCGGGGGAAGAGACCCAGTACTTC
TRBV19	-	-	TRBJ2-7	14	CTSSSVAAAYEQYF	TGTACCAGTAGTAGCGTGGCAGCCGCCTACGAGCAGTACTTC
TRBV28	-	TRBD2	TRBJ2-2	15	CASRLAGVIAGELFF	TGTGCCAGCAGGCTAGCGGGGGTCATAGCCGGGGAGCTGTTTTTT
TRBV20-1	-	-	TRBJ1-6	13	CSARGPGLSPLHF	TGCAGTGCTAGAGGCCCAGGGCTCTCACCCCTCCACTTT
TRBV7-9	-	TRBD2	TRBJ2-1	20	CASSLPLTSGGSPLYNEQFF	TGTGCCAGCAGCTTACCCCTGACTAGCGGGGGCAGCCCTCTTTACAATGAGCAGTTCTTC
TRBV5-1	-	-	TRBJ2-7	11	CASSDRYEQYF	TGCGCCAGCAGCGACAGATACGAGCAGTACTTC
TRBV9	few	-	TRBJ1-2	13	CASSPRTENGYTF	TGTGCCAGCAGCCCGAGGACAGAGAATGGCTACACCTTC
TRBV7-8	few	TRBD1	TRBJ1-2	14	CASSIGTGVDGYTF	TGTGCCAGCAGCATAGGGACAGGGGTTGATGGCTACACCTTC
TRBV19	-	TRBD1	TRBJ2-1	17	CASRGTGGQSSYNEQFF	TGTGCCAGTAGGGGCACAGGGGGCCAGAGCTCCTACAATGAGCAGTTCTTC
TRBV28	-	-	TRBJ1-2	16	CVSSPEGQTKNYGYTF	TGTGTCAGCAGTCCCGAAGGACAGACGAAGAACTATGGCTACACCTTC
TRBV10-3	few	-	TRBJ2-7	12	CAISELGNEQYF	TGTGCCATCAGTGAATTGGGGAACGAGCAGTACTTC
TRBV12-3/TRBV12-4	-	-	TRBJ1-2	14	CASSEHDRSYGYTF	TGTGCCAGCAGTGAACACGACAGGTCCTATGGCTACACCTTC